These 18 T cell receptor beta chains came from one sample sequenced in a study of CD8+CD57+ T cells in acquired aplastic anemia. An expansion of CD8+CD57+ cells by flow cytometry had been shown in patients chosen for sequencing. Genomic DNA was employed as the template in profiling TCR beta VDJ and CDR3. Using its own MiXCR run on the reads, TCRdb lists one record per CDR3 protein. The repertoire holds around 210,000 distinct CDR3 sequences, with 65% as singletons. Sequencing input: sorted CD4+, CD8+, or CD8+CD57+ T cells (not recorded which) from PBMCs. These receptors were obtained from a human donor with aplastic anemia.

This clonotype has just one count. V and J are TRBV4-3 and TRBJ2-7; D gene ambiguous. Trimming removed 4 bases from V and 4 bases from J, with 14 bases in between. CDR3 length: 14 amino acids. Per the germline V gene, CDR1 is LGHNA and CDR2 is YSLEER. CDR3 DNA sequence: TGCGCCAGCAGCCCCTGGCCCTACAGTTACGAGCAGTACTTC. Translating gives CASSPWPYSYEQYF.

This chain joins TRBV4-3 and TRBJ2-7, with 9 nucleotides matching TRBD1. V shed 1 base and J 1 base; nucleotides not matched to a gene: 11. The CDR3 has 18 amino acids. Germline CDR1 reads LGHNA; CDR2 reads YSLEER. In nucleotides, the CDR3 is TGCGCCAGCAGCCAAGTTAGTCCCTTTGGGACAGGGTCCTACGAGCAGTACTTC. Translated: CASSQVSPFGTGSYEQYF.

This clonotype turned up a few times. The gene calls are TRBV20-1 and TRBJ2-7, with TRBD2 matching 10 bases. Trimming removed 6 bases from V and 3 bases from J; junction bases left unmatched: 5. Germline values: CDR1 DFQATT, CDR2 SNEGSKA (reference sequence). This CDR3 comprises 13 residues. CDR3 protein: CSASSGGFYEQYF. The DNA of the CDR3 is TGCAGTGCCTCTAGCGGGGGATTCTACGAGCAGTACTTC.

The V and J genes are TRBV12-5 and TRBJ1-2; 9 bases map to TRBD1. Germline CDR1 LGHNT, CDR2 FRNRAP. The CDR3 extends over 14 amino acids. Trimming at V came to 1 base and at J to 6 bases, leaving 3 bases not matched to a gene. The DNA of the CDR3 is TGTGCTAGTGGTTTGGACAGGGGGCTAAATGGCTACACCTTC. Protein product: CASGLDRGLNGYTF.

This clonotype was counted a few times. The V and J genes are TRBV20-1 and TRBJ2-5; maybe TRBD1 (6 bases). Germline-derived CDR1 and CDR2 are DFQATT and SNEGSKA (reference sequence). V was trimmed by 1 base and J by 5 bases, leaving 11 bases between them. This CDR3 comprises 13 residues. The CDR3 protein is CSARGGLGETQYF. The DNA for the CDR3 is TGCAGTGCTAGAGGGGGGCTAGGCGAGACCCAGTACTTC.

The V and J genes are TRBV7-2 and TRBJ2-3; D is undetermined. Germline V gives CDR1 SGHTA, CDR2 FQGNSA. The CDR3 totals 15 residues. Trimming removed 1 base from V and 2 bases from J, with 10 bases in between. The CDR3 nucleotides read TGTGCCAGCAGCTTAGTCCGGGCGGCCACAGATACGCAGTATTTT. Translating it yields CASSLVRAATDTQYF.

The chain employs TRBV7-2 and TRBJ2-7; perhaps D is TRBD1 or TRBD2 (5 bases each). The CDR3 spans 14 residues. V gave up 1 base and J gave up 7 bases, with 14 bases separating them. Germline V lookup: CDR1 SGHTA, CDR2 FQGNSA. As DNA, the CDR3 is TGTGCCAGCAGCTTAGTTGCCGGGGCCGGGGAGCAGTACTTC. This gives the protein CASSLVAGAGEQYF.

The gene calls are TRBV2 and TRBJ2-1, with no clear D. V was pared by 6 bases and J by 3 bases, with 6 bases between. Germline lookup yields CDR1 SNHLY and CDR2 FYNNEI. The CDR3 extends over 12 amino acids. This CDR3 is CASRRFYNEQFF. As DNA, the CDR3 is TGTGCCAGCAGACGCTTCTACAATGAGCAGTTCTTC.

This clonotype showed up just once. This chain uses TRBV15 with TRBJ2-2; 9 nucleotides agree with TRBD2. V shed 4 bases, J shed 10 bases, and the junction held 13 bases outside the gene matches. Germline loops: CDR1 LNHNV, CDR2 YYDKDF (reference sequence). The CDR3 consists of 16 residues. CDR3 loop: CATSKGSGSGRLELFF. CDR3 in DNA: TGTGCCACCAGCAAGGGTAGCGGGAGCGGCCGGTTGGAGCTGTTTTTT.

This chain connects TRBV19 to TRBJ1-2; tentatively, D is TRBD1 (6 bases). The length of the CDR3 is 14 residues. Deletions cut 3 bases from V and 3 bases from J, with 11 bases between. Germline loops: CDR1 LNHDA, CDR2 SQIVND (reference sequence). Written as DNA, the CDR3 is TGTGCCAGTAGTATGGGGGGCGCTCACTATGGCTACACCTTC. Translated, it gives CASSMGGAHYGYTF.

This clonotype has only a few counts. The chain is built from TRBV10-1 and TRBJ2-5; no firm D call. This CDR3 has 11 amino acids. V shed 10 bases and J shed 5 bases, with 11 bases lying between them. CDR1 is WNHNN, CDR2 SYGVQD, per germline (reference sequence). The CDR3 here is CATTPGETQYF. The CDR3 DNA is TGCGCCACAACTCCGGGTGAGACCCAGTACTTC.

This chain links TRBV29-1 with TRBJ2-5; D is possibly TRBD1 or TRBD2 (5 bases each). This CDR3 comprises 13 residues. Trimming took off 7 bases at V and 1 base at J, with 13 bases between the two ends. Germline loops: CDR1 SQVTM, CDR2 ANQGSEA. The DNA of the CDR3 is TGCAGCGCTAGGGACGGTCTCCAAGAGACCCAGTACTTC. This translates into CSARDGLQETQYF.

The rearrangement joins TRBV2 to TRBJ1-6, with 8 bases that match TRBD1. With V trimmed by 6 bases and J by 6 bases, 4 bases remained unmatched. This CDR3 spans 14 amino acids. The germline V gene encodes CDR1 SNHLY and CDR2 FYNNEI. The CDR3 DNA sequence: TGTGCCAGCAGCCGACAGGGGTTTAATTCACCCCTCCACTTT. The encoded protein is CASSRQGFNSPLHF.

As concerns this clonotype: Sequence at one end of the junction differs from germline and may be a read error. The chain joins TRBV19 to TRBJ2-5, with 8 bases that match TRBD1. The CDR3 totals 14 residues. CDR1 and CDR2 from the germline V gene are LNHDA and SQIVND (reference sequence). For the CDR3, the DNA is TGTGCTAGTAGTTTCGGACAGGGTTGGGGGACCCAGTACTTC. Encoded protein: CASSFGQGWGTQYF.

The chain recombines TRBV9 with TRBJ1-1; D gene unclear. V gave up 3 bases and J gave up 3 bases, with 9 bases separating them. From germline, CDR1 is SGDLS and CDR2 YYNGEE. The CDR3 consists of 13 residues. CDR3 sequence: CASSDGSDTEAFF. CDR3 coding DNA: TGTGCCAGCAGCGATGGGTCTGACACTGAAGCTTTCTTT.

The chain recombines TRBV2 with TRBJ1-1; TRBD1 matches at 9 bases. V lost 6 bases and J lost 1; bases outside the gene matches: 3. The germline V gene has CDR1 SNHLY and CDR2 FYNNEI. The CDR3 contains 14 residues. CDR3: CASRLTGGNTEAFF. CDR3 in DNA: TGTGCCAGCAGGCTGACAGGGGGGAACACTGAAGCTTTCTTT.

The sample holds many counts of this clonotype. CDR3 residues: CSARDGDSGTQYF. For the CDR3, the DNA is TGCAGTGCTAGAGATGGCGACTCTGGGACCCAGTACTTC. This chain uses TRBV20-1 with TRBJ2-5; D is undetermined. This CDR3 has 13 residues. V was cut by 0 bases and J by 7 bases, with 12 bases left in between. The V gene's germline CDR1 is DFQATT and CDR2 SNEGSKA (reference sequence).

The chain uses TRBV19 and TRBJ1-2, with a tentative D call TRBD1 (5 bases). The CDR3 loop spans 13 amino acids. Trimming left V 8 bases short and J 7 bases short, with 17 bases between. CDR1 is LNHDA and CDR2 is SQIVND in the germline V gene (reference sequence). CDR3 coding DNA: TGTGCCAGTTCCCCCAGGGAGAGAACTGGCTACACCTTC. Protein product: CASSPRERTGYTF. Combining the CDR3 with reference TRBV19 and TRBJ1-2 gives the whole variable domain DGGITQSPKYLFRKEGQNVTLSCEQNLNHDAMYWYRQDPGQGLRLIYYSQIVNDFQKGDIAEGYSVSREKKESFPLTVTSAQKNPTAFYLCASSPRERTGYTFGSGTRLTVV.